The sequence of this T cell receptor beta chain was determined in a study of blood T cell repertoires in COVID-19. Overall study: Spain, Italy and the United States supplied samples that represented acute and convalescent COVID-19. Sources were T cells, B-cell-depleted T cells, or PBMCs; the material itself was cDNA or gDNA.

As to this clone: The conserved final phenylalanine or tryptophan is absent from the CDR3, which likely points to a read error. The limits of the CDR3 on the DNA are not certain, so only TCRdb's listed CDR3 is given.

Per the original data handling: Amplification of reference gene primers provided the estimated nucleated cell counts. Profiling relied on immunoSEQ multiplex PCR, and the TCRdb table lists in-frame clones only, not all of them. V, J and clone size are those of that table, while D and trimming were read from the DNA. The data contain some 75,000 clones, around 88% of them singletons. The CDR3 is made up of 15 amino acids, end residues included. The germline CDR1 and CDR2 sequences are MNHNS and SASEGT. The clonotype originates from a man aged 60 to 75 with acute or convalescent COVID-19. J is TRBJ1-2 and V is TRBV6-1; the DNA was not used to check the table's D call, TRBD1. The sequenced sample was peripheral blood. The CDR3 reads CASSDRDRGSAPLFL.